The 14 T cell receptor beta chains below all came from one sample that was sequenced in a study of CD8 T cells in Susac syndrome. Random hexamers were used to reverse transcribe the RNA input (0.5 to 1 ug). Via MiXCR, TCRdb re-called the immunoSEQ multiplex PCR reads, giving one row per CDR3 protein. The table has about 400,000 distinct CDR3 sequences, around 83% seen once. Material for sequencing was CD8+ T cells from PBMCs. The receptors derive from a human donor with multiple sclerosis.

This sequence joins TRBV16 and TRBJ2-1; no firm D call. The ends were cut back, 3 bases at V and 3 bases at J, with 12 bases in the middle. The CDR3 is 15 amino acids. The germline V gene has CDR1 KGHSY and CDR2 FQNENV. The CDR3 bases are TGTGCCAGCAGCCATTTGGTCCGGAACTACAATGAGCAGTTCTTC. This gives the protein CASSHLVRNYNEQFF.

V and J are TRBV29-1 and TRBJ2-7; 13 positions agree with TRBD2. Germline V gene lookup returns CDR1 SQVTM and CDR2 ANQGSEA. V lost 5 bases to trimming and J lost 3 bases; unmatched junction nucleotides: 4. This CDR3 has 14 amino acids. The CDR3 region is CSVPGTSGIYEQYF. CDR3 nucleotide sequence: TGCAGCGTTCCCGGGACTAGCGGGATCTACGAGCAGTACTTC.

This chain connects TRBV7-9 to TRBJ1-2; D is undetermined. V was shortened by 4 bases and J by 2 bases, with 8 bases between the two germline ends. Germline CDR1 is SEHNR and CDR2 is FQNEAQ (reference sequence). The CDR3 covers 13 residues. Written as DNA, the CDR3 is TGTGCCAGCAGCTCAGTGGAGAACTATGGCTACACCTTC. Its translation: CASSSVENYGYTF.

The chain combines TRBV28 with TRBJ1-1; D gene unclear. Germline loops: CDR1 MDHEN, CDR2 SYDVKM. Trimming shortened V by 4 bases and J by 0 bases, and 12 bases separated the two germline ends. There are 15 residues in the CDR3. The CDR3 DNA follows: TGTGCCAGCAGTTCAAGGTTGGTTATGAACACTGAAGCTTTCTTT. It codes for CASSSRLVMNTEAFF.

For the CDR3, the DNA is TGTGCCAGCTCGGATTCCGGGGTACGAGCCGGAGATACGCAGTATTTT. Residues: CASSDSGVRAGDTQYF. The chain links TRBV27 to TRBJ2-3; tentative D call: TRBD2 (5 bases). The CDR3 is 16 residues long. The germline V gene encodes CDR1 MNHEY and CDR2 SMNVEV (reference sequence). Trimming shortened V by 8 bases and J by 5 bases, and 23 bases separated the two germline ends.

This chain joins TRBV9 and TRBJ2-1, with no clear D. The CDR3 is 16 residues long. The germline CDR1 and CDR2 sequences are SGDLS and YYNGEE. Trimming took off 0 bases at V and 3 bases at J, with 13 bases between the two ends. CDR3 loop: CASSVEGGLLYNEQFF. The CDR3 DNA is TGTGCCAGCAGCGTAGAGGGTGGGCTCCTCTACAATGAGCAGTTCTTC.

The chain links TRBV19 to TRBJ2-1; D perhaps matches TRBD1 (5 bases). The germline V and J ends were trimmed by 5 bases and 5 bases, with 16 bases remaining between them. The germline V gene has CDR1 LNHDA and CDR2 SQIVND (reference sequence). CDR3 length: 15 residues. The CDR3 protein is CASSDRRVGDNEQFF. In DNA form, the CDR3 reads TGTGCCAGTAGTGATCGTAGGGTAGGGGACAATGAGCAGTTCTTC.

This chain joins TRBV4-1 and TRBJ2-5; 7 nucleotides match TRBD1. The junction had 8 bases not matched to a gene; V was cut back by 3 bases and J by 4 bases. Germline CDR1 reads MGHRA; CDR2 reads YSYEKL. The CDR3 runs to 15 residues. CDR3 nucleotides: TGCGCCAGCAGCCATATTGCAGGGGGTCGAGAGACCCAGTACTTC. Amino acid sequence: CASSHIAGGRETQYF.

The chain uses TRBV5-6 and TRBJ2-1; the D is unclear. CDR3 length: 12 residues. In germline, CDR1 is SGHDT, CDR2 YYEEEE. The V gene lost 2 bases and the J gene lost 10 bases, with 10 bases spanning the gap. The CDR3 nucleotides read TGTGCCAGCAGCTTAGTGTACCGAGAGCAGTTCTTC. This encodes CASSLVYREQFF.

This clonotype appeared a single time. CDR3 sequence: CASSSRQFWGEKLFF. The DNA for the CDR3 is TGTGCCAGCAGTTCACGACAATTTTGGGGTGAAAAACTGTTTTTT. The V call is TRBV27, the J call TRBJ1-4; D uncertain. The CDR3 extends over 15 amino acids. The germline V gene encodes CDR1 MNHEY and CDR2 SMNVEV (reference sequence). V was clipped by 4 bases and J by 7 bases, with 16 bases between them.

The rearrangement uses TRBV6-5 and TRBJ2-1; D is possibly TRBD1 or TRBD2 (5 bases each). CDR1 is MNHEY, CDR2 SVGAGI, per germline. The CDR3 has 14 amino acids. The germline V and J ends were trimmed by 2 bases and 4 bases, with 9 bases remaining between them. CDR3 sequence (DNA): TGTGCCAGCAGTTACATGGGACGGTACAATGAGCAGTTCTTC. Translation gives CASSYMGRYNEQFF.

The genes are TRBV4-1 and TRBJ1-1; D is ambiguous. The CDR3 runs to 13 residues. V was clipped by 0 bases and J by 2 bases, with 4 bases between them. Germline assignment: CDR1 MGHRA and CDR2 YSYEKL. This chain's CDR3 is CASSQDGNTEAFF. DNA of the CDR3: TGCGCCAGCAGCCAAGATGGCAACACTGAAGCTTTCTTT.

The chain is built from TRBV6-1 and TRBJ2-7; maybe TRBD2 (6 bases). With 0 bases removed from V and 4 bases from J, the gap between germline ends came to 13 bases. The CDR3 covers 15 residues. Germline assignment: CDR1 MNHNS and CDR2 SASEGT. The CDR3 loop is CASSEAGGAGYEQYF. As DNA, the CDR3 is TGTGCCAGCAGTGAAGCGGGCGGGGCAGGGTACGAGCAGTACTTC.

This clonotype was seen only once. The chain couples TRBV20-1 to TRBJ2-2; 11 positions match TRBD2. The CDR3 covers 16 residues. V lost 4 bases, J lost 0 bases, and 4 bases stayed unmatched. The V gene's germline CDR1 is DFQATT and CDR2 SNEGSKA (reference sequence). The CDR3 reads CSAKTSGVTNTGELFF. The CDR3, as DNA: TGCAGTGCTAAGACTAGCGGGGTTACGAACACCGGGGAGCTGTTTTTT.